Following are 24 T cell receptor beta chains from one sample sequenced in a study of cytomegalovirus exposure and HLA in healthy donors (TCRdb year 2017). Receptor amplification or capture employed the immunoSEQ multiplex PCR assay. For the multiplex PCR, a mixture combining 60 forward primers for TCR Vbeta segments and 13 reverse primers for TCR Jbeta segments was used. TCRdb obtained this table from immuneACCESS and retained in-frame rearrangements with V and J assigned. These tables miss some clones; where compared with another copy, unresolved V genes account for less than half of the shortfall, and the remainder is unexplained. The sample includes around 150,000 clones, with roughly 79% observed a single time. The ten largest clones capture more than 0.75% of the sample. The sample consisted of PBMCs. These receptors were collected from a woman between 45 and 65 years old in good health and CMV-seropositive.

The chain links TRBV5-5 to TRBJ2-1; TRBD2 agrees at 9 bases. The CDR3 runs 14 residues. J gave up 9 bases and V 2 bases, and 6 bases lay outside the gene matches. Per the germline V gene, CDR1 is SGHKS and CDR2 is YYEKEE (reference sequence). As DNA, the CDR3 is TGTGCCAGCAGCTTATCGCCAGCGGGGGGTGAGCAGTTCTTC. It translates to CASSLSPAGGEQFF.

The chain links TRBV7-9 to TRBJ1-2, with TRBD1 matching over 7 bases. CDR3 size: 13 residues. CDR1 SEHNR and CDR2 FQNEAQ come from the germline V gene (reference sequence). V was clipped by 5 bases and J by 7 bases; unmatched bases: 7. The CDR3 sequence is CASSRTGDGGYTF. The CDR3 DNA follows: TGTGCCAGCAGCCGTACAGGGGATGGTGGCTACACCTTC.

The rearrangement links TRBV30 to TRBJ1-5; a possible D gene is TRBD1 (5 bases). In germline, CDR1 is GTSNPN, CDR2 SVGIG (reference sequence). V was trimmed by 3 bases and J by 0 bases, leaving 15 bases between them. The CDR3 covers 16 residues. This chain's CDR3 is CAWSAGEFYSNQPQHF. The CDR3 DNA reads TGTGCCTGGAGCGCGGGGGAATTCTATAGCAATCAGCCCCAGCATTTT.

The chain joins TRBV5-6 to TRBJ1-3; maybe TRBD1 (5 bases). Trimming shortened V by 4 bases and J by 8 bases, and 22 bases separated the two germline ends. The CDR3 covers 16 residues. Germline CDR1 reads SGHDT; CDR2 reads YYEEEE. The CDR3, as DNA: TGTGCCAGCAGCACCCTAGGCAGGGCCTACTTAGACACCATATATTTT. Its translation is CASSTLGRAYLDTIYF. The complete variable domain, with remaining parts taken from reference TRBV5-6 and TRBJ1-3, reads DAGVTQSPTHLIKTRGQQVTLRCSPKSGHDTVSWYQQALGQGPQFIFQYYEEEERQRGNFPDRFSGHQFPNYSSELNVNALLLGDSALYLCASSTLGRAYLDTIYFGEGSWLTVV.

V and J are TRBV4-1 and TRBJ2-1, with D unresolved. CDR1 is MGHRA, CDR2 YSYEKL, per germline. The V end was cut by 1 base, the J end by 15 bases, with 22 bases between. The CDR3 runs to 15 residues. CDR3 amino acids: CASSQVGDLVSPRFF. The DNA of the CDR3 is TGCGCCAGCAGCCAAGTTGGCGACCTAGTTTCCCCTAGGTTCTTC.

The genes are TRBV5-1 and TRBJ1-2; D possibly corresponds to TRBD1 (5 bases). This CDR3 region has 15 residues. Germline values: CDR1 SGHRS, CDR2 YFSETQ. V was pared by 0 bases and J by 2 bases, with 11 bases between. CDR3 DNA: TGCGCCAGCAGCTTGGGGCGGGGGTTAAACTATGGCTACACCTTC. It codes for CASSLGRGLNYGYTF.

This clone has a handful of counts. This sequence joins TRBV5-4 and TRBJ2-2; 11 bases fit TRBD1. This CDR3 contains 15 residues. V was pared by 4 bases and J by 4 bases, with 3 bases of the junction left unmatched. CDR1 is SGHNT, CDR2 YYREEE, per germline (reference sequence). The DNA for the CDR3 is TGTGCCAGCAGCGGACAGGGGGCTGGCACCGGGGAGCTGTTTTTT. The encoded protein is CASSGQGAGTGELFF.

The chain employs TRBV6-1 and TRBJ1-3, with TRBD1 as a possible D gene (5 bases). The CDR3 contains 16 residues. V lost 0 bases to trimming and J lost 2 bases, with 11 bases between them. Germline V gene lookup returns CDR1 MNHNS and CDR2 SASEGT. The DNA of the CDR3 is TGTGCCAGCAGTGAAGCGGGCAGGGAGGCTGGAAACACCATATATTTT. Residues: CASSEAGREAGNTIYF.

The rearrangement joins TRBV5-1 to TRBJ1-5, with 9 positions matching TRBD1. Losses at the gene ends were 4 bases for V and 2 bases for J; bases not matched to a gene: 7. Germline V gene lookup returns CDR1 SGHRS and CDR2 YFSETQ. CDR3 size: 16 residues. The CDR3, as DNA: TGCGCCAGCAGCCCCTCGGGACAGGGTGGCAATCAGCCCCAGCATTTT. Its translation is CASSPSGQGGNQPQHF.

CDR3 in DNA: TGTGCCAGCAGCCTGAAACAGATGAACACTGAAGCTTTCTTT. This translates into CASSLKQMNTEAFF. The rearrangement joins TRBV11-2 to TRBJ1-1; D gene ambiguous. The CDR3 is 14 residues long. V was shortened by 5 bases and J by 0 bases, with 10 bases between the two germline ends. Germline V gene lookup returns CDR1 SGHAT and CDR2 FQNNGV.

Comment on this clone: A read error may account for a junction end that differs from germline. Other DNA variants within this sample encode the same CDR3. This chain connects TRBV5-1 to TRBJ1-1; 7 positions match TRBD1. Germline V lookup: CDR1 SGHRS, CDR2 YFSETQ. This CDR3 contains 16 residues. In DNA, the CDR3 is TGCGCCAGCAGCCCCAGCACTACAGGGGTAGACACTGAGGCTTTCTTT. It is translated as CASSPSTTGVDTEAFF.

This clone has more than one count but fewer than ten. This chain uses TRBV18 with TRBJ1-2; D unresolved. The CDR3 sequence is 17 residues long. The V gene's germline CDR1 is KGHSH and CDR2 LQKENI. The V end was cut by 4 bases, the J end by 0 bases, with 18 bases between. DNA for the CDR3: TGTGCCAGCTCACGATCGCTGGACTTCTTTTCTAACTATGGCTACACCTTC. Protein product: CASSRSLDFFSNYGYTF.

The chain combines TRBV13 with TRBJ1-2, with D maybe TRBD1 (5 bases). The germline V and J ends were trimmed by 2 bases and 4 bases, with 20 bases remaining between them. The germline CDR1 and CDR2 sequences are PRHDT and FYEKMQ (reference sequence). The CDR3 has 17 residues. The CDR3 coding sequence is TGTGCCAGCAGCTTAAAAACCCGACAGTCAGATCCCTATGGCTACACCTTC. This translates into CASSLKTRQSDPYGYTF.

The chain has TRBV10-3 and TRBJ2-3, with a tentative D call TRBD2 (6 bases). The germline V gene encodes CDR1 ENHRY and CDR2 SYGVKD. V gave up 9 bases and J gave up 0 bases, with 10 bases separating them. The CDR3 has 13 amino acids. CDR3 sequence: CAIGTGSTDTQYF. CDR3 nucleotide sequence: TGTGCCATTGGGACTGGCAGCACAGATACGCAGTATTTT.

The chain combines TRBV28 with TRBJ2-5; 7 bases fit TRBD1. The V gene's germline CDR1 is MDHEN and CDR2 SYDVKM. The V gene end was trimmed by 4 bases and the J gene end by 6 bases; junction bases not matched to a gene: 11. This CDR3 spans 15 amino acids. The CDR3, as DNA: TGTGCCAGCAGTTATGCAACAGGGGCCTTAAAGACCCAGTACTTC. Its translation is CASSYATGALKTQYF.

The V gene is TRBV21-1, the J gene TRBJ2-2; the table's D call of TRBD2 was not tested on the DNA. TRBV21-1 is assigned pseudogene status. This CDR3 spans 15 amino acids. This CDR3 is CASSKEGGESGELFF. In DNA form, the CDR3 reads TGTGCCAGCAGCAAAGAGGGGGGGGAGAGCGGGGAGCTGTTTTTT.

The chain employs TRBV4-3 and TRBJ1-3; 10 nucleotides align to TRBD1. J lost 4 bases, V lost 8 bases, and 8 bases had no gene match. Germline CDR1 LGHNA, CDR2 YSLEER. The CDR3 runs to 15 residues. CDR3 sequence reads: CASDRQGANGNTIYF. The CDR3 DNA sequence: TGCGCCAGCGATAGACAGGGGGCGAACGGAAACACCATATATTTT.

This clone was counted once. This chain links TRBV4-1 with TRBJ2-3; TRBD2 matches 7 bases. V gave up 2 bases and J gave up 2 bases; unmatched junction bases: 4. Germline V gives CDR1 MGHRA, CDR2 YSYEKL. The CDR3 covers 15 residues. The CDR3 loop is CASSQSGLFTDTQYF. CDR3 nucleotides: TGCGCCAGCAGCCAATCGGGACTATTCACAGATACGCAGTATTTT.

This sequence joins TRBV11-2 and TRBJ2-1, with a weak D call TRBD1 (6 bases). The CDR3 is made up of 12 amino acids. Germline lookup yields CDR1 SGHAT and CDR2 FQNNGV. V was cut by 5 bases and J by 12 bases, with 14 bases left in between. CDR3 coding DNA: TGTGCCAGCAGCCCACAGGGATTCGTGCAGTTCTTC. Protein product: CASSPQGFVQFF.

The chain has TRBV6-4 and TRBJ2-1; 10 nucleotides line up with TRBD2. V was pared by 7 bases and J by 9 bases, with 12 bases of the junction left unmatched. This CDR3 has 15 residues. Looked up from germline, CDR1 is MRHNA and CDR2 is SNTAGT. The CDR3 nucleotides read TGTGCCAGCAATATACTAGCGGGGCCAGGCATTGAGCAGTTCTTC. It yields the protein CASNILAGPGIEQFF.

The chain combines TRBV30 with TRBJ1-4; 10 bases are shared with TRBD1. Per germline, CDR1 GTSNPN and CDR2 SVGIG (reference sequence). There are 14 residues in the CDR3. V gave up 2 bases and J gave up 11 bases; unmatched junction bases: 8. The CDR3 is CAWSLRQGASKLFF. CDR3 in DNA: TGTGCCTGGAGTCTCCGACAGGGGGCTAGCAAACTGTTTTTT.

There are a few counts of this clone. The V gene is TRBV5-1, the J gene TRBJ2-7; weak D call: TRBD1 (6 bases). CDR3 length equals 12 residues. CDR1 and CDR2 from the germline V gene are SGHRS and YFSETQ. V shed 4 bases and J shed 6 bases, with 11 bases lying between them. The CDR3 DNA is TGCGCCAGCAGCGAGGACAGAGGCGAGCAGTACTTC. Translation: CASSEDRGEQYF.

The rearrangement uses TRBV27 and TRBJ1-5; a possible D gene is TRBD1 (6 bases). Per the germline V gene, CDR1 is MNHEY and CDR2 is SMNVEV (reference sequence). The CDR3 has 15 amino acids. The germline V and J ends were trimmed by 2 bases and 1 base, with 9 bases remaining between them. The CDR3 loop is CASSLQGFSNQPQHF. The CDR3 DNA is TGTGCCAGCAGTTTACAGGGGTTCAGCAATCAGCCCCAGCATTTT.

This chain links TRBV19 with TRBJ2-4; tentative D call: TRBD2 (6 bases). CDR3 size: 18 residues. The germline gives CDR1 LNHDA, CDR2 SQIVND (reference sequence). Trimming stripped 3 bases from V and 0 bases from J, with 18 bases between. This CDR3 is CASSISSGEVIAKNIQYF. The DNA for the CDR3 is TGTGCCAGTAGTATTTCCTCGGGGGAGGTGATAGCCAAAAACATTCAGTACTTC.